The rows below give T cell receptor beta chains drawn from one sample of a study of CD4 and CD8 cells across lung adenocarcinoma regions. Using its own MiXCR run on the PCR reads, TCRdb lists one record per CDR3 protein. The table has about 23,000 distinct CDR3 sequences, 40% to 65% seen once. Sequenced sample: CD4+ T cells from the center of a lung tumor. These receptors all stem from a male donor with lung adenocarcinoma. The CD4 and CD8 labels of this study may be unreliable. CDR3s include the opening cysteine and the closing phenylalanine or tryptophan. The order of the fields is J gene, D gene, V gene, clone size, CDR3 DNA, CDR3 protein. D genes are given only for firm matches. Clone sizes are given selectively: once, few, many, or a class where the clone is expanded.

J: TRBJ2-5; D: NA; V: TRBV28; size: NA; DNA: TGTGCCAGCAGTGCGGGAAAGGGGGCGCTTACCCAAGATACCCAGTACTTC; CDR3: CASSAGKGALTQDTQYF
J: TRBJ2-6; D: TRBD1; V: TRBV10-2; size: NA; DNA: TGCGCCAGCAGTGAGGGCAGGGGGCGGTCTGGGTCCTACGACCTGACTTTC; CDR3: CASSEGRGRSGSYDLTF
J: TRBJ2-3; D: NA; V: TRBV6-1; size: once; DNA: TGTGCGAGCAAGGGGGGCGGGAGTGCAGATACCCAGTATTTT; CDR3: CASKGGGSADTQYF
J: TRBJ2-1; D: NA; V: TRBV3-1; size: NA; DNA: TGTGCCAGCAGTTCCGACACAGCCTACAATGAGCAGTTCTTC; CDR3: CASSSDTAYNEQFF
J: TRBJ2-6; D: TRBD1; V: TRBV28; size: NA; DNA: TGTGCCAGCAGTCCGACAGGGTTGTGCGCCTACGTCCAGACCTTC; CDR3: CASSPTGLCAYVQTF
J: TRBJ2-2; D: NA; V: TRBV6-5; size: few; DNA: TGTGCCAGCAGACTCCAGTCTGTAATCCCAGGGGCGCAGTTTTTT; CDR3: CASRLQSVIPGAQFF
J: TRBJ2-1; D: NA; V: TRBV12-3/TRBV12-4; size: NA; DNA: TGTGCCAGCAGTTCCAGGAGAGCGGCGACCTACAATGAGCAGTTCTTC; CDR3: CASSSRRAATYNEQFF
J: TRBJ2-1; D: NA; V: TRBV6-2/TRBV6-3; size: NA; DNA: TGTGCCAGCACTCCTTGGAGCAGGGACAATGAGCAGTTCTTC; CDR3: CASTPWSRDNEQFF
J: TRBJ2-2; D: NA; V: TRBV6-1; size: NA; DNA: TGTGCCAGCAGGGTCTGTGAGAAGGACGGGGAGCTGTTTTTT; CDR3: CASRVCEKDGELFF
J: TRBJ2-3; D: NA; V: TRBV6-1; size: NA; DNA: TGTGCCAGCAGGTTTAGCGGGATGGGGACAGATATGCAGTATTTC; CDR3: CASRFSGMGTDMQYF
J: TRBJ2-5; D: NA; V: TRBV11-3; size: NA; DNA: TGTGCCAGCACACAGGAGGGGGTAGAGACCCAGTACTTC; CDR3: CASTQEGVETQYF
J: TRBJ2-1; D: TRBD2; V: TRBV10-2; size: many; DNA: TGCGCCAGCAGCGATCCTGGACTAGCGGGAGGCTACAATGAGCAGTTCTTC; CDR3: CASSDPGLAGGYNEQFF
J: TRBJ2-1; D: TRBD2; V: TRBV5-1; size: few; DNA: TGCGCCAGCAGCTTGGGACGACTAACTAGCGGGACGACCTACAATGAGCAGTTCTTC; CDR3: CASSLGRLTSGTTYNEQFF
J: TRBJ2-5; D: TRBD1; V: TRBV27; size: NA; DNA: TGTGCCAGCAGTTGGGACAGGGACAAAGAGACGCAGTACTTT; CDR3: CASSWDRDKETQYF
J: TRBJ2-3; D: NA; V: TRBV7-3; size: NA; DNA: TGTGCCAGCAGCTTAGGAGGCTCTACCACAGAGACGCAGTATTTT; CDR3: CASSLGGSTTETQYF
J: TRBJ2-1; D: NA; V: TRBV27; size: medium-sized; DNA: TGTGCCAGCCAAATAACAGGGACCTACAATGAGCAGTTCTTC; CDR3: CASQITGTYNEQFF
J: TRBJ2-1; D: NA; V: TRBV11-3; size: few; DNA: TGTGCCAGCAGCTTAGGTATCAGGGGATCTAATGAGCAGTTCTTC; CDR3: CASSLGIRGSNEQFF
J: TRBJ2-7; D: NA; V: TRBV6-1; size: NA; DNA: TGTGCCAGCAGACGAGGGTTTGAGGGACTGGGCTACGAGCAGTACTTC; CDR3: CASRRGFEGLGYEQYF
J: TRBJ2-1; D: TRBD2; V: TRBV20-1; size: many; DNA: TGCAGTGCTAGACAACCGGGACTATCTCACAATGAGCAGTTCTTC; CDR3: CSARQPGLSHNEQFF
J: TRBJ2-7; D: TRBD2; V: TRBV6-5; size: medium-sized; DNA: TGTGCCAGCAGTTTTTCAAAAGGTCTAGCGGACTCCTACGAGCAGTACTTC; CDR3: CASSFSKGLADSYEQYF
J: TRBJ2-3; D: TRBD2; V: TRBV12-3/TRBV12-4; size: many; DNA: TGTGCCAGCAGTTTGGATTCTAGCGGGAGCGGGGATACGCAGTATTTT; CDR3: CASSLDSSGSGDTQYF
J: TRBJ2-5; D: NA; V: TRBV6-1; size: NA; DNA: TGTGCCAGGGGGGTCGGGGGCCGTGACCCAGAGACCCAGTACTTC; CDR3: CARGVGGRDPETQYF
J: TRBJ2-1; D: TRBD2; V: TRBV6-1; size: many; DNA: TGTGCCAGCAGTGAAGCGCAAGGCGGGAGAGCCTACGAGCAGTTCTTC; CDR3: CASSEAQGGRAYEQFF
J: TRBJ2-7; D: TRBD1; V: TRBV6-5; size: large; DNA: TGTGCCAGCGGAATGACAGGGTCCTACGAGCAGTACTTC; CDR3: CASGMTGSYEQYF
J: TRBJ2-3; D: TRBD2; V: TRBV6-1; size: NA; DNA: TGTGCCAGCAGTGAAGGGAGCGGGAGCCAAGATACGCAGTATTTC; CDR3: CASSEGSGSQDTQYF
J: TRBJ2-7; D: TRBD2; V: TRBV6-5; size: NA; DNA: TGTGCCAGCAGTTTGGGCCGGGGAGGGACTGTTAGGTACGAGCAGTACTTC; CDR3: CASSLGRGGTVRYEQYF
J: TRBJ2-3; D: NA; V: TRBV6-1; size: NA; DNA: TGTGCCTGCAGGGACCAGGGGGGCCGTGACCAAGATACCCAGTATTTT; CDR3: CACRDQGGRDQDTQYF
J: TRBJ2-5; D: TRBD2; V: TRBV6-4; size: NA; DNA: TGTGGCAGCGGTGACGGGAGCGGGGGCCAAGATACCCAGTACTTT; CDR3: CGSGDGSGGQDTQYF
J: TRBJ2-4; D: NA; V: TRBV10-1; size: NA; DNA: TGCGCCACGGGGCTGCGTGGCAAAAATATGCAGTATTTC; CDR3: CATGLRGKNMQYF
J: TRBJ2-1; D: TRBD2; V: TRBV14; size: many; DNA: TGTGCCAGCAGCCAAGAGTTACTCGGGAGGAGTGAGCAGTTCTTC; CDR3: CASSQELLGRSEQFF
J: TRBJ2-3; D: NA; V: TRBV27; size: NA; DNA: TGTGCCAGTTGTCCTGGCCGACGAGGCTCTGGGAAAGAGACCCAGTATTTT; CDR3: CASCPGRRGSGKETQYF
J: TRBJ2-7; D: NA; V: TRBV6-5; size: medium-sized; DNA: TGTGCCAGCACTATGACTGGGCCCTACGAGCAGTACTTC; CDR3: CASTMTGPYEQYF
J: TRBJ2-4; D: TRBD2; V: TRBV27; size: once; DNA: TGTGCCAGCAGTCAGAAGCGCGTGGGGGGGCGGGGGGCAAAAAACATGCAGTATTTC; CDR3: CASSQKRVGGRGAKNMQYF
J: TRBJ2-7; D: TRBD2; V: TRBV20-1; size: NA; DNA: TGCAGTGCTGGCTCGAGCGGGAATTCCTACGAGCAGTACTTC; CDR3: CSAGSSGNSYEQYF
J: TRBJ2-5; D: TRBD2; V: TRBV27; size: few; DNA: TGTGCCAGCAGTGCGGGCCGCGGGGGTCGTGACCAAGAGACGCAGTACTTC; CDR3: CASSAGRGGRDQETQYF
J: TRBJ2-7; D: TRBD2; V: TRBV6-5; size: NA; DNA: TGTGCCAGCAGTTTGGGACTAGCGGGAGGCGTTGGCGAGCAGTACTTC; CDR3: CASSLGLAGGVGEQYF
J: TRBJ2-3; D: NA; V: TRBV10-3; size: NA; DNA: TGTGCCGGTGTGAGCACCGGGAAGCAGTATTTT; CDR3: CAGVSTGKQYF
J: TRBJ2-1; D: NA; V: TRBV6-1; size: NA; DNA: TGTGCCAGCAGTCGCTGTGCTAGCATCGGTGAGCAGTTTTTC; CDR3: CASSRCASIGEQFF
J: TRBJ2-1; D: TRBD2; V: TRBV27; size: NA; DNA: TGTGCCAGCAGTTTATTCGTGGGAGGGTCCGATGAGCAGTTCTTC; CDR3: CASSLFVGGSDEQFF